The 10 T cell receptor beta chains presented below share a single source sample, sequenced in a study of response to subunit inactivated influenza vaccine. Via MiXCR, TCRdb re-called the RT-PCR reads, giving one row per CDR3 protein. The sample has a few hundred thousand distinct CDR3 sequences, approximately 7.2% seen once. The sample in question was PBMCs from blood, obtained around 2 years after vaccination. All receptors come from a man aged 50 to 75 who received an inactivated influenza vaccine.

This chain uses TRBV24-1 with TRBJ2-1; no reliable D call. Trimming removed 3 bases from V and 7 bases from J, with 9 bases in between. The CDR3 is 13 amino acids. Germline lookup yields CDR1 KGHDR and CDR2 SFDVKD. The CDR3 DNA sequence: TGTGCCACCAGTGATCCCGGAAATAATGAGCAGTTCTTC. Residues: CATSDPGNNEQFF.

In nucleotides, the CDR3 is TGTGCCAGCAGTTTCCTAGCGGGAGTACGAACCGGGGAGCTGTTTTTT. Protein sequence: CASSFLAGVRTGELFF. V and J are TRBV6-5 and TRBJ2-2, with 10 bases matching TRBD2. The germline V gene has CDR1 MNHEY and CDR2 SVGAGI. This CDR3 is built from 16 residues. J was trimmed by 5 bases and V by 4 bases; bases with no gene match: 7.

This clonotype was detected many times. The chain combines TRBV20-1 with TRBJ2-2, with D unresolved. The V gene lost 4 bases and the J gene lost 4 bases, with 7 bases spanning the gap. CDR1 DFQATT and CDR2 SNEGSKA come from the germline V gene (reference sequence). This CDR3 is built from 12 residues. This CDR3 reads CSAIHSTGELFF. CDR3 in DNA: TGCAGTGCTATCCACAGCACCGGGGAGCTGTTTTTT.

This chain uses TRBV20-1 with TRBJ2-7; 9 bases fit TRBD1. CDR3 length: 15 amino acids. Germline V gives CDR1 DFQATT, CDR2 SNEGSKA (reference sequence). The junction had 8 bases not matched to a gene; V was cut back by 1 base and J by 4 bases. Here the CDR3 DNA reads TGCAGTGCTAGAGGGGTTACAGGGGGCGCATACGAGCAGTACTTC. The encoded protein is CSARGVTGGAYEQYF.

This clonotype has a handful of counts. The V call is TRBV7-2, the J call TRBJ2-1; 8 bases are shared with TRBD2. V trimming: 2 bases; J trimming: 4 bases; junction bases outside the gene matches: 4. The V gene's germline CDR1 is SGHTA and CDR2 FQGNSA. This CDR3 has 15 amino acids. CDR3 DNA: TGTGCCAGCAGCTTAAGCCGGGGGGGATACAATGAGCAGTTCTTC. Protein product: CASSLSRGGYNEQFF.

This clonotype has a handful of counts. J is TRBJ1-1 and V is TRBV6-2 or TRBV6-3, with 9 bases fitting TRBD1. The length of the CDR3 is 16 residues. V gave up 6 bases and J gave up 2 bases; unmatched junction bases: 10. Per germline, CDR1 MNHEY and CDR2 SVGEGT. The CDR3 DNA follows: TGTGCCAGCAGATTCTACCGGACAGGGGACAACACTGAAGCTTTCTTT. Its protein product is CASRFYRTGDNTEAFF.

This clonotype was counted at least ten times. V gene TRBV12-3 or TRBV12-4 combines with J gene TRBJ1-1; D gene unclear. This CDR3 contains 14 residues. V was trimmed by 2 bases and J by 1 base, leaving 8 bases between them. The CDR3 spells CASSLQVPNTEAFF. DNA for the CDR3: TGTGCCAGCAGTTTACAGGTTCCGAACACTGAAGCTTTCTTT.

V is TRBV9 and J is TRBJ2-1; either TRBD1 or TRBD2 may fit D (5 bases each). CDR3 length: 16 amino acids. CDR1 and CDR2 from the germline V gene are SGDLS and YYNGEE. V was cut by 4 bases and J by 0 bases, with 14 bases left in between. This CDR3 reads CASSSSWGISYNEQFF. The CDR3 DNA reads as TGTGCCAGCAGCTCCTCATGGGGGATCTCCTACAATGAGCAGTTCTTC.

This clonotype was picked up many times. This chain links TRBV12-3 or TRBV12-4 with TRBJ1-6; no definite D call. The CDR3 extends over 14 amino acids. V shed 5 bases and J shed 4 bases, with 9 bases lying between them. The CDR3 loop is CASSPNQYNSPLHF. Written as DNA, the CDR3 is TGTGCCAGCAGTCCAAATCAATATAATTCACCCCTCCACTTT.

This clonotype was counted at least ten times. The genes are TRBV20-1 and TRBJ1-5; 7 nucleotides match TRBD1. CDR1 and CDR2 from the germline V gene are DFQATT and SNEGSKA (reference sequence). The CDR3 contains 15 residues. J was trimmed by 4 bases and V by 5 bases; bases with no gene match: 11. The CDR3 DNA follows: TGCAGTGCTCAAAACCCGGGACAGATAAATCAGCCCCAGCATTTT. Translating it yields CSAQNPGQINQPQHF.